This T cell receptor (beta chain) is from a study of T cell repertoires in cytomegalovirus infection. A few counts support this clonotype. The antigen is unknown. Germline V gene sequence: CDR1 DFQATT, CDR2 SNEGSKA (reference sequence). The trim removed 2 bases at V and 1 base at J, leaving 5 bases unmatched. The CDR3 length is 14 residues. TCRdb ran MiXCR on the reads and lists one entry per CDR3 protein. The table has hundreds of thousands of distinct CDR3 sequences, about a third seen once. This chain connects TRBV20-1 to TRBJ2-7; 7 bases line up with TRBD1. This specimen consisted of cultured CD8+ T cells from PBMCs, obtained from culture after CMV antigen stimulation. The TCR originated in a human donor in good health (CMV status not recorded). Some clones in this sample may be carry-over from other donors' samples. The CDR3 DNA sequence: TGCAGTGCTAGACCGGGACAGTTTTCCTACGAGCAGTACGTC. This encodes CSARPGQFSYEQYV.